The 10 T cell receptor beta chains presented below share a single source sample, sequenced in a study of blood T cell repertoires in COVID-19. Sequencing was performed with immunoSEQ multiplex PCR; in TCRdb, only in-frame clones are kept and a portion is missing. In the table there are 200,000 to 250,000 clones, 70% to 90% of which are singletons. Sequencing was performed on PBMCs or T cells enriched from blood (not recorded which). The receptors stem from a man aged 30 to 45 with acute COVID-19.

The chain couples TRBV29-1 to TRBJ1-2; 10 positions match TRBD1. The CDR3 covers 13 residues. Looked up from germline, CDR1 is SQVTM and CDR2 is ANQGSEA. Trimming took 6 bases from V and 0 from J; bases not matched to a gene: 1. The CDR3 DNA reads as TGCAGCGTCGGGACAGGGGCTAACTATGGCTACACCTTC. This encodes CSVGTGANYGYTF.

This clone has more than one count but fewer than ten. In nucleotides, the CDR3 is TGCGCCAGCAGGATAACGGGGGGGAAAAATGAAAAACTGTTTTTT. Its translation is CASRITGGKNEKLFF. The V and J genes are TRBV5-1 and TRBJ1-4; tentative D call: TRBD1 (5 bases). The V and J ends lost 5 bases and 5 bases respectively, with 16 bases between them. This CDR3 is 15 amino acids long. Germline CDR1 SGHRS, CDR2 YFSETQ.

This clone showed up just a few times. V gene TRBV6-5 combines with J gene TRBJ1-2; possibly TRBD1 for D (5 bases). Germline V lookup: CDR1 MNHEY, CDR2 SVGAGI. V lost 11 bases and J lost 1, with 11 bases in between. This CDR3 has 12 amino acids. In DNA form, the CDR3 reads TGTGCCTCCCAGGGCAATAACTATGGCTACACCTTC. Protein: CASQGNNYGYTF.

The CDR3 loop reads CASSDGQGLNTEAFF. The CDR3 nucleotides read TGTGCCAGCAGCGATGGACAAGGCCTGAACACTGAAGCTTTCTTT. The genes are TRBV7-9 and TRBJ1-1; possible D gene TRBD1, 5 bases. CDR3 length: 15 residues. V was cut by 5 bases and J by 0 bases, with 13 bases left in between. Germline CDR1 SEHNR, CDR2 FQNEAQ (reference sequence).

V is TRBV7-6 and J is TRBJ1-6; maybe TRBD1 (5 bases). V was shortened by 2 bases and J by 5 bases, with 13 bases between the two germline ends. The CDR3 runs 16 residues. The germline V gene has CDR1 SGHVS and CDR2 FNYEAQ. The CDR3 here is CASSLQWGYNNSPLHF. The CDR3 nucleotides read TGTGCCAGCAGCTTACAGTGGGGCTACAATAATTCACCCCTCCACTTT.

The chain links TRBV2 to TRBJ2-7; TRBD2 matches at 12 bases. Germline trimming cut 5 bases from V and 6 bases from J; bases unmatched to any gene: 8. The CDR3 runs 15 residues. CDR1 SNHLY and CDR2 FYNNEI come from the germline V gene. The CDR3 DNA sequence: TGTGCCAGCAGTTCCAGACTAGCGGGGGAGAGCGAGCAGTACTTC. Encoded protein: CASSSRLAGESEQYF.

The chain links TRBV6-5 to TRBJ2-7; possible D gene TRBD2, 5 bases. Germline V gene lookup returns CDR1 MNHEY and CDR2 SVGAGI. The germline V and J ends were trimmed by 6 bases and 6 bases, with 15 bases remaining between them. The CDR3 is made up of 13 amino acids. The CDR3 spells CASRDRRGSEQYF. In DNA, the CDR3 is TGTGCCAGCAGGGACCGCCGCGGGTCCGAGCAGTACTTC.

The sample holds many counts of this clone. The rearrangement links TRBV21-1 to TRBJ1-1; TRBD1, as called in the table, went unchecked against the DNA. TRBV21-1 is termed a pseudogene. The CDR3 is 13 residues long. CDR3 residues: CASSNLQGTEAFF. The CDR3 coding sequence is TGTGCCAGCAGCAACCTACAGGGGACTGAAGCTTTCTTT.

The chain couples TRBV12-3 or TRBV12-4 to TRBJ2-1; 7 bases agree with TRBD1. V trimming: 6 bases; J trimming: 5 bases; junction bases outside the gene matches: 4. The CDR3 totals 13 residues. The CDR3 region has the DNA TGTGCCAGCAGAGGGACAGTGAACAATGAGCAGTTCTTC. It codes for CASRGTVNNEQFF.

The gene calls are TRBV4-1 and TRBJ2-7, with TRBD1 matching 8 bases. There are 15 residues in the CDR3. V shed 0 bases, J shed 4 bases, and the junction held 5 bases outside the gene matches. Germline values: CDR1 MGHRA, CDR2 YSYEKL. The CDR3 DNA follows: TGCGCCAGCAGCCAAGAGGGAACAGGGGGGTACGAGCAGTACTTC. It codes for CASSQEGTGGYEQYF.